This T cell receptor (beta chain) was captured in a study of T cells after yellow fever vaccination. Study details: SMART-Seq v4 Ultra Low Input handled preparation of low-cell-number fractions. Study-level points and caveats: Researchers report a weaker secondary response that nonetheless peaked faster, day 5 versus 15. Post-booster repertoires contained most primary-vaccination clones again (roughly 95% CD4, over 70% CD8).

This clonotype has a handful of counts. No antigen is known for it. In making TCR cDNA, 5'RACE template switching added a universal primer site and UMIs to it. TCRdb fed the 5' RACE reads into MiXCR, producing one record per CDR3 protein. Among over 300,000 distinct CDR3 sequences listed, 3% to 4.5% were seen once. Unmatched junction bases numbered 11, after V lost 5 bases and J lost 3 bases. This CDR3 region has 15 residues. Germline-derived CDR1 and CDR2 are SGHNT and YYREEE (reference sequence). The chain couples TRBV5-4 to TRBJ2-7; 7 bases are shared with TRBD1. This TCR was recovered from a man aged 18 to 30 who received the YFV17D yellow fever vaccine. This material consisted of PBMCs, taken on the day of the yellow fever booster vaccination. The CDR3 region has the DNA TGTGCCAGCAGTCAACTTCCAGGGGGTCGCTACGAGCAGTACTTC. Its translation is CASSQLPGGRYEQYF.